The 30 T cell receptor beta chains reported below all come from one sample, sequenced in a study of shared clonotypes between healthy human individuals. Here immunoSEQ multiplex PCR was the method, and the copy in TCRdb shows in-frame clones only, minus some. The sample lists some 1,100,000 clones, about 80% occurring once. The sequencing input was memory CD4+ T cells from PBMCs. Subset described: CD45RA-negative fraction. The receptors here all came from a young man in good health. Some clones in this sample may be carry-over from other donors' samples.

The chain joins TRBV18 to TRBJ1-5; D perhaps matches TRBD1 (6 bases). Per germline, CDR1 KGHSH and CDR2 LQKENI. The CDR3 consists of 14 residues. Trimming left V 6 bases short and J 6 bases short, with 15 bases between. The CDR3 nucleotides are TGTGCCAGCTCCCCCGGGACAAACGCTCAGCCCCAGCATTTT. Amino acid sequence: CASSPGTNAQPQHF.

J is TRBJ2-7 and V is TRBV15, with D perhaps matching TRBD2 (6 bases). This CDR3 region has 14 residues. Per the germline V gene, CDR1 is LNHNV and CDR2 is YYDKDF (reference sequence). The V end lost 8 bases, the J end lost 6 bases, and 20 bases lay between the germline ends. DNA of the CDR3: TGTGCCACCGGATCGGGGGACCCGGGTAGCGAGCAGTACTTC. Protein product: CATGSGDPGSEQYF.

The V and J genes are TRBV30 and TRBJ1-1, with TRBD1 matching 8 bases. CDR1 is GTSNPN and CDR2 is SVGIG in the germline V gene (reference sequence). The ends lost 4 bases at V and 7 bases at J; junction bases unmatched: 2. There are 11 residues in the CDR3. CDR3 in amino acids: CAWTTGVEAFF. The CDR3, as DNA: TGTGCCTGGACGACAGGGGTTGAAGCTTTCTTT.

The chain uses TRBV5-1 and TRBJ2-3; D is perhaps TRBD1 (6 bases). The V gene lost 3 bases and the J gene lost 4 bases, with 15 bases spanning the gap. CDR1 is SGHRS and CDR2 is YFSETQ in the germline V gene. The CDR3 is 15 amino acids. This chain's CDR3 is CASSWRSGGPDTQYF. The CDR3 DNA reads as TGCGCCAGCAGCTGGAGGAGTGGGGGCCCAGATACGCAGTATTTT.

This chain uses TRBV13 with TRBJ2-5; unclear D gene. Trimming took off 5 bases at V and 5 bases at J, with 15 bases between the two ends. There are 14 residues in the CDR3. Germline CDR1 reads PRHDT; CDR2 reads FYEKMQ (reference sequence). Here the CDR3 reads CASSLRKGGETQYF. The CDR3 DNA reads as TGTGCCAGCAGCCTACGTAAGGGTGGGGAGACCCAGTACTTC.

This chain links TRBV28 with TRBJ1-2; tentatively, D is TRBD1 (5 bases). The V gene's germline CDR1 is MDHEN and CDR2 SYDVKM. V was trimmed by 2 bases and J by 1 base, leaving 14 bases between them. The CDR3 extends over 16 amino acids. The CDR3 protein is CASSLIWDVDNYGYTF. The CDR3 DNA is TGTGCCAGCAGTTTAATTTGGGACGTAGATAACTATGGCTACACCTTC.

This clone occurred once. The same CDR3 can be traced to other DNA sequences in this sample. The gene calls are TRBV19 and TRBJ1-4; D remains unclear. V dropped 2 bases and J dropped 1 base, with 2 bases sitting between them. Germline CDR1 and CDR2: LNHDA and SQIVND (reference sequence). CDR3 length: 13 residues. Written as DNA, the CDR3 is TGTGCCAGTAGTATACGAACTAATGAAAAACTGTTTTTT. Protein product: CASSIRTNEKLFF.

This chain joins TRBV9 and TRBJ1-4; no clear D. CDR3 length: 14 residues. The ends were cut back, 4 bases at V and 5 bases at J, with 12 bases in the middle. Germline-derived CDR1 and CDR2 are SGDLS and YYNGEE. The CDR3 nucleotides are TGTGCCAGCAGCTCCCACTTTTTCAATGAAAAACTGTTTTTT. Protein: CASSSHFFNEKLFF.

This clone was observed a few times. The chain combines TRBV2 with TRBJ1-5; D is undetermined. Germline CDR1 is SNHLY and CDR2 is FYNNEI. V lost 8 bases, J lost 1 base, and 12 bases lay in between. The CDR3 totals 14 residues. CDR3 DNA sequence: TGTGCCAGCTGTGCCCATGGGAGCAATCAGCCCCAGCATTTT. Translating gives CASCAHGSNQPQHF.

This clone was seen only a few times. This chain links TRBV9 with TRBJ1-1; D gene uncertain. Germline CDR1 and CDR2: SGDLS and YYNGEE. The V gene lost 3 bases and the J gene lost 5 bases, with 11 bases spanning the gap. The CDR3 sequence is 13 residues long. The CDR3 spells CASSAHDGTEAFF. The CDR3 DNA reads as TGTGCCAGCAGCGCACATGACGGGACTGAAGCTTTCTTT. The full variable domain, with the rest looked up from reference TRBV9 and TRBJ1-1, is DSGVTQTPKHLITATGQRVTLRCSPRSGDLSVYWYQQSLDQGLQFLIQYYNGEERAKGNILERFSAQQFPDLHSELNLSSLELGDSALYFCASSAHDGTEAFFGQGTRLTVV.

The chain links TRBV7-9 to TRBJ1-5, with D perhaps matching TRBD1 (6 bases). V shed 4 bases and J shed 3 bases, with 13 bases lying between them. The CDR3 has 15 amino acids. Germline values: CDR1 SEHNR, CDR2 FQNEAQ (reference sequence). Written as DNA, the CDR3 is TGTGCCAGCAGCTCGGCCGGACAGTACAATCAGCCCCAGCATTTT. Amino acids: CASSSAGQYNQPQHF.

This sequence joins TRBV28 and TRBJ2-5; D gene ambiguous. Trimming removed 3 bases at V and 2 bases at J, with 10 bases between. The germline V gene encodes CDR1 MDHEN and CDR2 SYDVKM. The CDR3 consists of 14 residues. In DNA form, the CDR3 reads TGTGCCAGCAGTTTTGGAGAACGACAAGAGACCCAGTACTTC. Translated: CASSFGERQETQYF.

This clone appeared a single time. The rearrangement uses TRBV6-5 and TRBJ1-5; D possibly corresponds to TRBD1 (6 bases). The V gene's germline CDR1 is MNHEY and CDR2 SVGAGI. With 2 bases removed from V and 5 bases from J, the gap between germline ends came to 10 bases. The CDR3 spans 14 residues. The CDR3 sequence is CASSYRTVDQPQHF. The CDR3 coding sequence is TGTGCCAGCAGTTACAGGACAGTAGATCAGCCCCAGCATTTT.

The chain uses TRBV29-1 and TRBJ2-4, with 7 nucleotides matching TRBD2. Germline V lookup: CDR1 SQVTM, CDR2 ANQGSEA. The trim removed 3 bases at V and 7 bases at J, leaving 0 bases unmatched. This CDR3 has 11 residues. The CDR3 nucleotides are TGCAGCGTTGAGGGGGGGAACATTCAGTACTTC. It yields the protein CSVEGGNIQYF.

V gene TRBV29-1 combines with J gene TRBJ1-2; D unclear. V was pared by 3 bases and J by 0 bases, with 11 bases between. The CDR3 extends over 14 amino acids. Germline assignment: CDR1 SQVTM and CDR2 ANQGSEA. CDR3 sequence reads: CSVDIAGANYGYTF. The CDR3 coding sequence is TGCAGCGTTGATATCGCCGGCGCTAACTATGGCTACACCTTC.

The chain carries TRBV7-3 and TRBJ2-3, with D hard to call. Trimming removed 3 bases at V and 5 bases at J, with 9 bases between. CDR1 SGHTA and CDR2 FQGTGA come from the germline V gene. This CDR3 contains 13 residues. In nucleotides, the CDR3 is TGTGCCAGCAGCTTCAGGAGTCGAGATACGCAGTATTTT. It is translated as CASSFRSRDTQYF.

As regards this clone: This sample includes further DNA sequences coding for the same CDR3. V usage is TRBV18 and J usage is TRBJ2-3; D gene ambiguous. The germline V gene has CDR1 KGHSH and CDR2 LQKENI. The CDR3 spans 14 residues. Trimming took off 1 base at V and 0 bases at J, with 5 bases between the two ends. CDR3 amino acids: CASSPLDSTDTQYF. DNA of the CDR3: TGTGCCAGCTCACCACTGGACAGCACAGATACGCAGTATTTT. Full variable domain (missing parts from reference TRBV18 and TRBJ2-3): NAGVMQNPRHLVRRRGQEARLRCSPMKGHSHVYWYRQLPEEGLKFMVYLQKENIIDESGMPKERFSAEFPKEGPSILRIQQVVRGDSAAYFCASSPLDSTDTQYFGPGTRLTVL.

V and J are TRBV27 and TRBJ2-5; 9 nucleotides line up with TRBD2. The CDR3 contains 13 residues. Germline V gene data show CDR1 as MNHEY and CDR2 as SMNVEV (reference sequence). Germline trimming cut 3 bases from V and 7 bases from J; bases unmatched to any gene: 3. Here the CDR3 DNA reads TGTGCCAGCAGTTTCAAAGCGGGAGGGACCCAGTACTTC. Translation gives CASSFKAGGTQYF.

The CDR3: CASSSGTSGRWVGETQYF. CDR3 in DNA: TGTGCCAGCAGCTCCGGGACTAGCGGGAGGTGGGTCGGAGAGACCCAGTACTTC. V usage is TRBV28 and J usage is TRBJ2-5, with 15 positions matching TRBD2. The junction had 12 bases not matched to a gene; V was cut back by 6 bases and J by 4 bases. CDR3 length equals 18 residues. CDR1 and CDR2 from the germline V gene are MDHEN and SYDVKM.

V gene TRBV5-1 combines with J gene TRBJ2-2; 7 positions agree with TRBD2. CDR1 SGHRS and CDR2 YFSETQ come from the germline V gene. This CDR3 is 16 amino acids long. J lost 4 bases, V lost 0 bases, and 6 bases had no gene match. The CDR3 nucleotides are TGCGCCAGCAGCTTGGCCGTGGCGGGAGTCACCGGGGAGCTGTTTTTT. This translates into CASSLAVAGVTGELFF.

The rearrangement joins TRBV5-1 to TRBJ2-2; D might be TRBD1 (5 bases). Germline V gene lookup returns CDR1 SGHRS and CDR2 YFSETQ. This CDR3 has 17 amino acids. V shed 4 bases and J shed 0 bases, with 16 bases lying between them. The CDR3 bases are TGCGCCAGCAGCCTGGGCCCCCAGGGTACGAACACCGGGGAGCTGTTTTTT. It encodes CASSLGPQGTNTGELFF.

The chain joins TRBV29-1 to TRBJ2-1; no firm D call. CDR3 length equals 9 residues. Trimming removed 8 bases from V and 10 bases from J, with 9 bases in between. The germline V gene encodes CDR1 SQVTM and CDR2 ANQGSEA. This CDR3 reads CSSGPEQFF. The CDR3 bases are TGCAGCTCTGGCCCGGAGCAGTTCTTC.

J is TRBJ1-1 and V is TRBV6-6; D unclear. Deletions cut 0 bases from V and 5 bases from J, with 10 bases between. The V gene's germline CDR1 is MNHNY and CDR2 SVGAGI (reference sequence). The CDR3 consists of 14 residues. CDR3 region: CASSYSGRGTEAFF. The DNA of the CDR3 is TGTGCCAGCAGTTACTCGGGCCGCGGGACTGAAGCTTTCTTT.

This chain uses TRBV11-2 with TRBJ1-2; 9 bases are shared with TRBD1. CDR3 size: 16 residues. The J segment lost 3 bases and the V segment lost 5 bases, leaving 10 bases of the junction unmatched. CDR1 and CDR2 from the germline V gene are SGHAT and FQNNGV. The CDR3: CASSLARDRDDYGYTF. The CDR3 bases are TGTGCCAGCAGCCTCGCCCGGGACAGGGATGACTATGGCTACACCTTC.

The chain joins TRBV11-2 to TRBJ2-5; D is unresolved. The CDR3 covers 12 residues. CDR1 is SGHAT, CDR2 FQNNGV, per germline. Trimming pared 8 bases from V and 4 bases from J, leaving 11 bases between. CDR3 coding DNA: TGTGCCAGCGGGATATGGGGAGAGACCCAGTACTTC. This codes for CASGIWGETQYF.

This clone was counted between two and nine times. The CDR3 region is CASSPQGGLFFSYEQYF. In nucleotides, the CDR3 is TGTGCCAGCAGCCCCCAGGGGGGGCTCTTTTTTTCCTACGAGCAGTACTTC. This sequence joins TRBV11-2 and TRBJ2-7; D assignment may be TRBD1 or TRBD2 (7 bases each). This CDR3 spans 17 amino acids. Germline CDR1 reads SGHAT; CDR2 reads FQNNGV. V shed 5 bases and J shed 1 base, with 21 bases lying between them. Full variable domain (rest looked up from reference TRBV11-2 and TRBJ2-7): EAGVAQSPRYKIIEKRQSVAFWCNPISGHATLYWYQQILGQGPKLLIQFQNNGVVDDSQLPKDRFSAERLKGVDSTLKIQPAKLEDSAVYLCASSPQGGLFFSYEQYFGPGTRLTVT.

J is TRBJ1-1 and V is TRBV5-1; D remains unclear. Germline V CDR1 and CDR2: SGHRS, YFSETQ. Trimming pared 6 bases from V and 11 bases from J, leaving 20 bases between. There are 13 residues in the CDR3. CDR3 DNA sequence: TGCGCCAGCAACCAGGAGCCGCCTACCGGGGCTTTCTTT. The encoded protein is CASNQEPPTGAFF.

The chain has TRBV30 and TRBJ2-1; 10 bases match TRBD2. The CDR3 contains 15 residues. The J segment lost 4 bases and the V segment lost 3 bases, leaving 6 bases of the junction unmatched. Per germline, CDR1 GTSNPN and CDR2 SVGIG (reference sequence). The CDR3 region is CAWSPLGLAYNEQFF. DNA of the CDR3: TGTGCCTGGAGCCCGCTGGGACTAGCGTACAATGAGCAGTTCTTC.

The V and J genes are TRBV2 and TRBJ2-7; D may match TRBD1 or TRBD2 (5 bases each). V lost 7 bases to trimming and J lost 0 bases, with 13 bases between them. Germline V gene data show CDR1 as SNHLY and CDR2 as FYNNEI. The CDR3 is made up of 14 amino acids. In DNA form, the CDR3 reads TGTGCCAGCATCCCTGGTGGGGGCTCCTACGAGCAGTACTTC. It is translated as CASIPGGGSYEQYF.

The chain employs TRBV28 and TRBJ1-2; a possible D gene is TRBD1 (5 bases). V lost 3 bases and J 8 bases, leaving 13 bases between the germline ends. Germline assignment: CDR1 MDHEN and CDR2 SYDVKM. The CDR3 totals 13 residues. The CDR3 nucleotides are TGTGCCAGCAGTTTCGGCCAGGGTGAAGGCTACACCTTC. Residues: CASSFGQGEGYTF.